A selection of T cell receptor beta chains follows, all from one sample in a study of technical replicates of blood from several donors. Assay: immunoSEQ multiplex PCR; the TCRdb copy retains only in-frame clones and omits some. This sample yields roughly 93,000 clones, of which about 94% are seen a single time; approximately 0.21% belongs to the top ten. Sequenced sample: T cells isolated from PBMCs. These receptors originate from a human donor in good health. The CDR3 runs from the conserved cysteine through the conserved F or W. D genes are given only for firm matches. Some rows mark clone size as missing; the rest say once, few, many or name a class of expanded clone.

j_gene,d_gene,abundance,v_gene,CDR3nt,CDR3aa
TRBJ1-2,.,.,TRBV7-2,TGTGCCAGCAGCTTAGAACCAGGGTATGGCTACACCTTC,CASSLEPGYGYTF
TRBJ2-5,.,.,TRBV11-2,TGTGCCAGCAGCTTAGGGACACTTATGGGAGAGACCCAGTACTTC,CASSLGTLMGETQYF
TRBJ1-5,.,.,TRBV28,TGTGCCAGCAGCATTAGAGGGGGTTATAGCAATCAGCCCCAGCATTTT,CASSIRGGYSNQPQHF
TRBJ2-5,TRBD2,.,TRBV5-6,TGTGCCAGCAGCTTATTGGGACTAGCGGTAACCCAAGAGACCCAGTACTTC,CASSLLGLAVTQETQYF
TRBJ2-7,.,.,TRBV28,TGTGCCAGCAGTGCAACGATCGGGGAGCAGTACTTC,CASSATIGEQYF
TRBJ2-1,TRBD2,.,TRBV7-8,TGTGCCAGCAGCCTAAGGGTGGGGACTAGCGGGGTGGGGACCTACAATGAGCAGTTCTTC,CASSLRVGTSGVGTYNEQFF
TRBJ2-1,.,.,TRBV6-1,TGTGCCAGCAGTGATGTAGGGGGGGGCAATGAGCAGTTCTTC,CASSDVGGGNEQFF
TRBJ1-1,.,.,TRBV5-1,TGCGCCAGCAGCTTGGCCGCCCAGGGTGACACTGAAGCTTTCTTT,CASSLAAQGDTEAFF
TRBJ2-3,TRBD2,.,TRBV18,TGTGCCAGCTCACTTTATAGGCCTCCTAGCGGGAGGGCCGTCGACACAGATACGCAGTATTTT,CASSLYRPPSGRAVDTDTQYF
TRBJ1-5,.,.,TRBV7-2,TGTGCCAGCAGCTTAGAAGGAGGGTTTTTTCAGCCCCAGCATTTT,CASSLEGGFFQPQHF
TRBJ2-7,.,.,TRBV28,TGTGCCAGCAGTTTATCGGGACACGGAGGCTACGAGCAGTACTTC,CASSLSGHGGYEQYF
TRBJ2-5,TRBD2,once,TRBV5-4,TGTGCCAGCAGCTTTAACGGCGGGGGGGCGCAAGAGACCCAGTACTTC,CASSFNGGGAQETQYF
TRBJ2-5,TRBD1,.,TRBV2,TGTGCCAGCAGCTACTTCGGACAGGGTGAGGAGACCCAGTACTTC,CASSYFGQGEETQYF
TRBJ1-2,.,once,TRBV6-1,TGTGCCAGCAGCCAATACAGGGATGGCTACACCTTC,CASSQYRDGYTF
TRBJ2-7,.,.,TRBV10-3,TGTGCCATCAGTGTCGGGAAACCGGGACAAGGGGGATCCTACGAGCAGTACTTC,CAISVGKPGQGGSYEQYF
TRBJ2-1,.,.,TRBV2,TGTGCCAGCAGTGGTGGTAGCGTGGACAATGAGCAGTTCTTC,CASSGGSVDNEQFF
TRBJ2-5,TRBD1,.,TRBV2,TGTGCCAGCAGTGGGCCAGGGGGCGTAGAGACCCAGTACTTC,CASSGPGGVETQYF
TRBJ2-2,TRBD1,.,TRBV6-5,TGTGCCAGCAGACGTCCGACAGGGTTGGCCGGGGAGCTGTTTTTT,CASRRPTGLAGELFF
TRBJ2-7,.,.,TRBV23-1,TGCGCCAGCGGCCCTCGACTGGCAGCGAGGCTATACGAGCAGTACTTC,CASGPRLAARLYEQYF
TRBJ2-2,.,.,TRBV11-3,TGTGCCAGCAGGCCAGGGGTGGGGAACACCGGGGAGCTGTTTTTT,CASRPGVGNTGELFF
TRBJ2-1,TRBD1,.,TRBV10-1,TGCGCCAGCAGTTTGGGACAGGTTGCTGATGAGCAGTTCTTC,CASSLGQVADEQFF
TRBJ2-7,TRBD1,.,TRBV7-8,TGTGCCAGCAGCTTAGTCGGGACAGCGTTTTTCCACGAGCAGTACTTC,CASSLVGTAFFHEQYF
TRBJ2-6,TRBD2,.,TRBV29-1,TGCAGCGTTGGGGCCAGCGGGAGACTCGGGGCCAACGTCCTGACTTTC,CSVGASGRLGANVLTF
TRBJ1-4,.,.,TRBV6-5,TGTGCCAGCAGTTATAACATACGCAATGAAAAACTGTTTTTT,CASSYNIRNEKLFF
TRBJ1-4,TRBD1,.,TRBV19,TGTGCCAGTATCCCGAACAGGGGCTCTAATGAAAAACTGTTTTTT,CASIPNRGSNEKLFF
TRBJ1-2,.,.,TRBV19,TGTGCCAGTAGCAACAGGGCCGGAGCTAACTATGGCTACACCTTC,CASSNRAGANYGYTF
TRBJ1-1,TRBD1,.,TRBV4-1,TGCGCCAGCAGCACGGACAGGGCGAACACTGAAGCTTTCTTT,CASSTDRANTEAFF
TRBJ1-1,.,once,TRBV5-8,TGTGCCAGCAGCAACAGGGTTGTTACTGAAGCTTTCTTT,CASSNRVVTEAFF
TRBJ2-7,.,.,TRBV19,TGTGCCAGTAGTATATCAAAGGGGGGGGACCGCTACGAGCAGTACTTC,CASSISKGGDRYEQYF
TRBJ2-7,.,.,TRBV19,TGTGCCAGTAGTATAGCAGGGCACTACGAGCAGTACTTC,CASSIAGHYEQYF
TRBJ2-5,.,.,TRBV14,TGTGCCAGCAGCCAAGTGCGCGAGACCCAGTACTTC,CASSQVRETQYF
TRBJ1-2,.,.,TRBV12-2,TGTGCAAGTCGCCCCGGAGGTTACACCTTC,CASRPGGYTF
TRBJ1-5,.,.,TRBV5-6,TGTGCCAGCAGCTTGGCCTCCGGATGGGGGGTCAATCAGCCCCAGCATTTT,CASSLASGWGVNQPQHF
TRBJ2-2,.,.,TRBV2,TGTGCCAGCAGTGTGGGGACAAGGACCGGGGAGCTGTTTTTT,CASSVGTRTGELFF
TRBJ2-3,TRBD1,.,TRBV6-4,TGTGCCAGCAGTGCTGGAGGACAGGGAACAGATACGCAGTATTTT,CASSAGGQGTDTQYF
TRBJ1-5,TRBD1,.,TRBV18,TGTGCCAGCTCACCAGGGACAGGGAGTCAGCCCCAGCATTTT,CASSPGTGSQPQHF
TRBJ2-3,.,.,TRBV19,TGTGCCAGTAGTAGGAGGAGGGTAGGACCAGATACGCAGTATTTT,CASSRRRVGPDTQYF
TRBJ1-4,.,.,TRBV27,TGTGCCAGCAGTAGGGAACTCGGGCAGCGGAATGAAAAACTGTTTTTT,CASSRELGQRNEKLFF
TRBJ2-1,.,.,TRBV2,TGTGCCAGTGATAATTGGCAGGGGGGCTACTCCTACAATGAGCAGTTCTTC,CASDNWQGGYSYNEQFF
TRBJ2-5,.,.,TRBV7-9,TGTGCCAGCACCGCAAAAGCACCCCGTCAGACCCAGTACTTC,CASTAKAPRQTQYF
TRBJ1-2,.,.,TRBV30,TGTGCCTGGAAAGGGGGGGCGCAGGGCTACACCTTC,CAWKGGAQGYTF
TRBJ2-7,.,.,TRBV5-1,TGCGCCAGCAGCTTGGTGGGACTTTCACGCGAGCAGTACTTC,CASSLVGLSREQYF
TRBJ1-1,.,.,TRBV4-2,TGTGCCAGCAGCCAAGATGGCGCGGGCAATGAAGCTTTCTTT,CASSQDGAGNEAFF
TRBJ2-2,.,.,TRBV5-1,TGCGCCAGCAGCTTGGCCACGGGGGCCGGGGAGCTGTTTTTT,CASSLATGAGELFF
TRBJ1-2,.,.,TRBV5-4,TGTGCCAGCAGCTCCTGGGACATTAACTATGGCTACACCTTC,CASSSWDINYGYTF
TRBJ2-1,TRBD2,.,TRBV6-6,TGTGCCAGCAGGGACGCCGGGACTAGCTCCTACAATGAGCAGTTCTTC,CASRDAGTSSYNEQFF
TRBJ1-1,.,.,TRBV29-1,TGCAGCGTTGAATTCCACAGCAACACTGAAGCTTTCTTT,CSVEFHSNTEAFF
TRBJ2-2,.,.,TRBV5-4,TGTGCCAGCGAATACCCGCGGACCGGGGAGCTGTTTTTT,CASEYPRTGELFF
TRBJ2-7,.,.,TRBV4-1,TGCGCCAGCAGCCACCATCAGGGTACCTACGAGCAGTACTTC,CASSHHQGTYEQYF
TRBJ2-7,.,.,TRBV6-5,TGTGCCAGCACGGCTAGTCGGCGAAGCTCCTACGAGCAGTACTTC,CASTASRRSSYEQYF
TRBJ1-2,.,.,TRBV19,TGTGCCAGTAGGGGGGCCCTTATCTATGGCTACACCTTC,CASRGALIYGYTF
TRBJ1-2,TRBD1,.,TRBV7-9,TGTGCCAGCAGCTTTACAGGGGGATATGGCTACACCTTC,CASSFTGGYGYTF
TRBJ2-3,.,.,TRBV6-6,TGTGCCAGCAGTTACGCGGGGGCTTTAACAGATACGCAGTATTTT,CASSYAGALTDTQYF
TRBJ2-2,.,.,TRBV6-6,TGTGCCAGCAGTTACTCGATAGGCGGAACCGGGGAGCTGTTTTTT,CASSYSIGGTGELFF
TRBJ2-1,TRBD2,.,TRBV6-5,TGTGCCAGCAGTGGACTAGCGGGAGGAGCCAATGAGCAGTTCTTC,CASSGLAGGANEQFF